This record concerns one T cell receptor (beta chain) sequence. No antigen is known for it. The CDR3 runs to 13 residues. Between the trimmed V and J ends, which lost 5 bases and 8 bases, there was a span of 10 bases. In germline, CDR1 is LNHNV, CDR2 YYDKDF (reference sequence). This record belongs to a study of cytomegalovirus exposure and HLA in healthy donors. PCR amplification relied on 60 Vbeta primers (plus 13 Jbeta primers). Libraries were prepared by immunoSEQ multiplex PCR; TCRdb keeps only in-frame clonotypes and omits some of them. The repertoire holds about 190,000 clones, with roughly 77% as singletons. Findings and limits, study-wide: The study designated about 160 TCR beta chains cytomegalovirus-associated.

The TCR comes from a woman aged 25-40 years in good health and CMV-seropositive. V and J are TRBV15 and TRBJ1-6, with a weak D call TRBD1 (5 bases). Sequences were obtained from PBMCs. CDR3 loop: CATSGETDSPLHF. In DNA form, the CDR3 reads TGTGCCACCAGCGGTGAGACAGATTCACCCCTCCACTTT. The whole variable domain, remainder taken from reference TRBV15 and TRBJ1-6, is DAMVIQNPRYQVTQFGKPVTLSCSQTLNHNVMYWYQQKSSQAPKLLFHYYDKDFNNEADTPDNFQSRRPNTSFCFLDIRSPGLGDTAMYLCATSGETDSPLHFGNGTRLTVT.